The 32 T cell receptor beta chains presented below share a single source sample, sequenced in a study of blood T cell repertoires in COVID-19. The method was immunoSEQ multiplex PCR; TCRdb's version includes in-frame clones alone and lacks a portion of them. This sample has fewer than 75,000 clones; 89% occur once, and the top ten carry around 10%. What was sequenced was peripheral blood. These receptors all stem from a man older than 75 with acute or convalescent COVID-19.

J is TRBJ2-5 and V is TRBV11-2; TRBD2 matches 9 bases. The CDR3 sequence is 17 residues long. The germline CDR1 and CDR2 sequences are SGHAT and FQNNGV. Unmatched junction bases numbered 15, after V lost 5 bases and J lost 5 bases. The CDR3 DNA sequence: TGTGCCAGCAGCGAATGGGCGAGCGGGAGGATAGGGGAGACCCAGTACTTC. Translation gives CASSEWASGRIGETQYF.

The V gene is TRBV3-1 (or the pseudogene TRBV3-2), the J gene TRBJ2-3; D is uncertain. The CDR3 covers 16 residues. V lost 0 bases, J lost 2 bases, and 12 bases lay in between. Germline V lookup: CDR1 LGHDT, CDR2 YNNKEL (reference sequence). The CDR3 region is CASSQEGLTFTDTQYF. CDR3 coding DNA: TGTGCCAGCAGCCAAGAGGGCCTAACCTTCACAGATACGCAGTATTTT.

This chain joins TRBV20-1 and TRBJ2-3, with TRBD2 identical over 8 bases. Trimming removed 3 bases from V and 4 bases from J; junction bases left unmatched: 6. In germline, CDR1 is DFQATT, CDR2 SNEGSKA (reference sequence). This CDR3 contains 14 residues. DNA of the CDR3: TGCAGTGCTAGTTACGGGAGGGCCCCAGATACGCAGTATTTT. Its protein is CSASYGRAPDTQYF.

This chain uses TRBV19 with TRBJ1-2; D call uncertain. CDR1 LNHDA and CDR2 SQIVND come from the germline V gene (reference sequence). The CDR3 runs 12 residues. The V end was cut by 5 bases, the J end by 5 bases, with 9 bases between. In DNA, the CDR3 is TGTGCCAGTAGTTCCGACTATTATGGCTACACCTTC. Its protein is CASSSDYYGYTF.

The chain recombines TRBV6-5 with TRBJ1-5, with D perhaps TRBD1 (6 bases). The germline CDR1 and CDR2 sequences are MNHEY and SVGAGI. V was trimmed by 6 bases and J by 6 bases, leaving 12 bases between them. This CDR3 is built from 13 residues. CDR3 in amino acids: CASSRGGGQPQHF. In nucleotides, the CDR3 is TGTGCCAGCAGCCGGGGAGGGGGTCAGCCCCAGCATTTT.

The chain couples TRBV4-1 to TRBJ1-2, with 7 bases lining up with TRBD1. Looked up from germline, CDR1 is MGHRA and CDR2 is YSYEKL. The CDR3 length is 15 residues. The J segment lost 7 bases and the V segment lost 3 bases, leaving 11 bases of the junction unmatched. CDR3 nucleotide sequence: TGCGCCAGCAGCCACCTCCCAGGGGGTTCTGTTGGCTACACCTTC. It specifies CASSHLPGGSVGYTF.

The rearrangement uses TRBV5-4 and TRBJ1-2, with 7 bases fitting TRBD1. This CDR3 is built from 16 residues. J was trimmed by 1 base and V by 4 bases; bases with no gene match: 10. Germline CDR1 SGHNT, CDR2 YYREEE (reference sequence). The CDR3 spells CASSRPPGTVNYGYTF. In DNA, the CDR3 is TGTGCCAGCAGCCGTCCTCCCGGGACAGTTAACTATGGCTACACCTTC.

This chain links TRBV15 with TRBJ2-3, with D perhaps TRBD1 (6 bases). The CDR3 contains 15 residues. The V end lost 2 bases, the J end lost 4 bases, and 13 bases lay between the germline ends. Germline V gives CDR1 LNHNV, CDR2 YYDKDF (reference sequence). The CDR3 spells CATSRLTPGADTQYF. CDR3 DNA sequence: TGTGCCACCAGCAGATTGACCCCAGGGGCAGATACGCAGTATTTT.

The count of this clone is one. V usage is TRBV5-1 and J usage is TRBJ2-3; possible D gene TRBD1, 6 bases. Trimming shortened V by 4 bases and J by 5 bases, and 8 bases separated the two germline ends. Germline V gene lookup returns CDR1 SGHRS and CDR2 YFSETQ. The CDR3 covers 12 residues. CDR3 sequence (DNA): TGCGCCAGCAGCGTACAGGGAGATACGCAGTATTTT. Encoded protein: CASSVQGDTQYF.

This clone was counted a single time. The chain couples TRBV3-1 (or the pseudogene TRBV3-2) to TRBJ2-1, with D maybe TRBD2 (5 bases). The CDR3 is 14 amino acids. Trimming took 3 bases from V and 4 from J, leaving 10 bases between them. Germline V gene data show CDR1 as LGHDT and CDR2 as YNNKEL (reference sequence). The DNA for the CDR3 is TGTGCCAGCAGCCATTTAAGCGGTTACAATGAGCAGTTCTTC. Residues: CASSHLSGYNEQFF.

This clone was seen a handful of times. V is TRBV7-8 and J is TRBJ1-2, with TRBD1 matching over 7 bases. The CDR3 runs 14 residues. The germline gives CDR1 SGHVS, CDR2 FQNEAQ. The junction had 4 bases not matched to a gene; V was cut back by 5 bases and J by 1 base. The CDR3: CASSRTGNNYGYTF. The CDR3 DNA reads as TGTGCCAGCAGCAGGACAGGAAATAACTATGGCTACACCTTC.

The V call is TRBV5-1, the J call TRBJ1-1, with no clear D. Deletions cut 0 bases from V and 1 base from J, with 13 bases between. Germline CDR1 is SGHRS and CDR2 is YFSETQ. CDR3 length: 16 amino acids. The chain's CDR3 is CASSLASGRPNTEAFF. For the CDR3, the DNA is TGCGCCAGCAGCTTGGCCAGCGGGAGACCGAACACTGAAGCTTTCTTT.

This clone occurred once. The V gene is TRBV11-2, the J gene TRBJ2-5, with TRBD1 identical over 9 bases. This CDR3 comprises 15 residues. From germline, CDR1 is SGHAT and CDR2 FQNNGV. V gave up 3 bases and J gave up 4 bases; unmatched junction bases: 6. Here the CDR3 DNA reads TGTGCCAGCAGCTTGGCCGGGACAGGGTCAGAGACCCAGTACTTC. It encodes CASSLAGTGSETQYF.

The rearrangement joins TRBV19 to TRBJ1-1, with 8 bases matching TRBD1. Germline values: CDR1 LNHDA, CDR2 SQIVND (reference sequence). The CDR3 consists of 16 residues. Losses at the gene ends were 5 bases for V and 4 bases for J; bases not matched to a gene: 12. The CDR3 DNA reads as TGTGCCAGTAGTTTGCTACCGGACAGGGTCGGCACTGAAGCTTTCTTT. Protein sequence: CASSLLPDRVGTEAFF.

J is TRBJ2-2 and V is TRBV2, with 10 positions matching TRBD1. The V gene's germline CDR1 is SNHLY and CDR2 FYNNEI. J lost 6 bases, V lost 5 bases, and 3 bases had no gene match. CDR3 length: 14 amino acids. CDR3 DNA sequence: TGTGCCAGCAGTCCGGGACAGGGGCCCGGGGAGCTGTTTTTT. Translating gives CASSPGQGPGELFF.

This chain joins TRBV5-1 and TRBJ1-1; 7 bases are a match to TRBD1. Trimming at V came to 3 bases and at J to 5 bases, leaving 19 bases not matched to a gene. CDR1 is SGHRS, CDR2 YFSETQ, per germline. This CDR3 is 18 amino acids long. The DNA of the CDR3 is TGCGCCAGCAGCTCTACCGGTACCCTCGACAGGGACGAAACTGAAGCTTTCTTT. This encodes CASSSTGTLDRDETEAFF.

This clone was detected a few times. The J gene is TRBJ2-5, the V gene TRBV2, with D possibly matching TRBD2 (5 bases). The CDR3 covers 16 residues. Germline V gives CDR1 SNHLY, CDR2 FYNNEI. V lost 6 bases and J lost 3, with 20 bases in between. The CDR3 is CASRKEGDAFKETQYF. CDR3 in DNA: TGTGCCAGCAGAAAAGAGGGAGACGCGTTTAAAGAGACCCAGTACTTC.

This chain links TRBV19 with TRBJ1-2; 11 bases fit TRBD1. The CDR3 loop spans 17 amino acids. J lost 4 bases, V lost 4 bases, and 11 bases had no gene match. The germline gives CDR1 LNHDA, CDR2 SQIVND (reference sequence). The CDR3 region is CASSTSGQGVYSYGYTF. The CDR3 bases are TGTGCCAGTAGTACGTCGGGACAGGGGGTCTACTCCTATGGCTACACCTTC. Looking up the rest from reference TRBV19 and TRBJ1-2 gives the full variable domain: DGGITQSPKYLFRKEGQNVTLSCEQNLNHDAMYWYRQDPGQGLRLIYYSQIVNDFQKGDIAEGYSVSREKKESFPLTVTSAQKNPTAFYLCASSTSGQGVYSYGYTFGSGTRLTVV.

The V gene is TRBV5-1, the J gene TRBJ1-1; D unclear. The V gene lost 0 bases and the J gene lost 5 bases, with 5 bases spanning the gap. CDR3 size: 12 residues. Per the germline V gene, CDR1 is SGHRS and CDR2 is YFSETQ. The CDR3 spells CASSLERTEAFF. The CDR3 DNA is TGCGCCAGCAGCTTGGAGAGGACTGAAGCTTTCTTT.

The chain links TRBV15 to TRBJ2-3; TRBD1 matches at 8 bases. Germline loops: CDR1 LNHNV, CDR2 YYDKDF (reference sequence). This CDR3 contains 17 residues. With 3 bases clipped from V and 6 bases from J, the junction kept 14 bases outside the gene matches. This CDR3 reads CATSRGTRGLSPDTQYF. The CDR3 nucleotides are TGTGCCACCAGCAGGGGTACCAGGGGGCTCTCCCCTGATACGCAGTATTTT.

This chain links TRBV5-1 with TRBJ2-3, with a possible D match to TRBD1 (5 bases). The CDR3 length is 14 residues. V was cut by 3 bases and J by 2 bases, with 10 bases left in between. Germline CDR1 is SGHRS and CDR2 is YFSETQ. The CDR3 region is CASSSTVHTDTQYF. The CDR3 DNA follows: TGCGCCAGCAGCTCGACAGTCCACACAGATACGCAGTATTTT.

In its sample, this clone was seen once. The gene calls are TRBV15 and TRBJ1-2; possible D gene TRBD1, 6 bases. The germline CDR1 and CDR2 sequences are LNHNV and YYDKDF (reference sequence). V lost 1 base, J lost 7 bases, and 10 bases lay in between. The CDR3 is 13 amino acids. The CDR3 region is CATSRVGGLGYTF. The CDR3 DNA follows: TGTGCCACCAGCAGAGTGGGGGGGCTTGGCTACACCTTC.

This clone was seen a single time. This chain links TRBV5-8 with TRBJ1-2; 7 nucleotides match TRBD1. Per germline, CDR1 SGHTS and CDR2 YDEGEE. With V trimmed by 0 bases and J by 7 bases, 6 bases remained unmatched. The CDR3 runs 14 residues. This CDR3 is CASSLDRGGIGYTF. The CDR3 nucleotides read TGTGCCAGCAGCTTGGACAGGGGTGGCATTGGCTACACCTTC.

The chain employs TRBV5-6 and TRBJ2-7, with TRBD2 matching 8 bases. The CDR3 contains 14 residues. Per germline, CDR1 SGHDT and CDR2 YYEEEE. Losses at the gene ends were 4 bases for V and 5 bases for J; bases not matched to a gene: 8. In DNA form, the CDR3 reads TGTGCCAGCAGCCAGGGACTAGTTATACACGAGCAGTACTTC. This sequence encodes CASSQGLVIHEQYF.

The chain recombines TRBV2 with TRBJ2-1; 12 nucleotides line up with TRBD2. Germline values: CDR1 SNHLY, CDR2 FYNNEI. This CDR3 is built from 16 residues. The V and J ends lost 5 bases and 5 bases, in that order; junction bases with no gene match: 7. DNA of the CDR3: TGTGCCAGCAGTCTGATGACTAGCGGGGGACACAATGAGCAGTTCTTC. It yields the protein CASSLMTSGGHNEQFF. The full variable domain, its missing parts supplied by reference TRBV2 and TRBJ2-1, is EPEVTQTPSHQVTQMGQEVILRCVPISNHLYFYWYRQILGQKVEFLVSFYNNEISEKSEIFDDQFSVERPDGSNFTLKIRSTKLEDSAMYFCASSLMTSGGHNEQFFGPGTRLTVL.

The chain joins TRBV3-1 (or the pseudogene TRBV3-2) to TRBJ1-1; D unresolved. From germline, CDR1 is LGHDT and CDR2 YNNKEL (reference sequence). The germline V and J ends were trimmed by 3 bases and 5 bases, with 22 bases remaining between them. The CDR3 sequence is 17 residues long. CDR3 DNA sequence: TGTGCCAGCAGCCATCCAGTCCTTACGGGCGGGTGGACTGAAGCTTTCTTT. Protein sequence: CASSHPVLTGGWTEAFF.

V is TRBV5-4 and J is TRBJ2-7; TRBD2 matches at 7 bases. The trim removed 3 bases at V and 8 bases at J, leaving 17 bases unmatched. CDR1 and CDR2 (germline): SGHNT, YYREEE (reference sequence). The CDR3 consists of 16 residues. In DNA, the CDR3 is TGTGCCAGCAGCTCCGGAGGACTAGGGACTTCCCAACAGCAGTACTTC. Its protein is CASSSGGLGTSQQQYF. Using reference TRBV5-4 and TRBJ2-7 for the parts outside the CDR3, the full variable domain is ETGVTQSPTHLIKTRGQQVTLRCSSQSGHNTVSWYQQALGQGPQFIFQYYREEENGRGNFPPRFSGLQFPNYSSELNVNALELDDSALYLCASSSGGLGTSQQQYFGPGTRLTVT.

CDR3 nucleotides: TGTGCCAGCAGTTTGGGCGGGAGGACGGGTGAGCAGTACTTC. Its protein is CASSLGGRTGEQYF. The chain employs TRBV6-6 and TRBJ2-7, with TRBD2 identical over 8 bases. This CDR3 is built from 14 residues. V lost 4 bases to trimming and J lost 7 bases; unmatched junction nucleotides: 9. CDR1 and CDR2 from the germline V gene are MNHNY and SVGAGI (reference sequence).

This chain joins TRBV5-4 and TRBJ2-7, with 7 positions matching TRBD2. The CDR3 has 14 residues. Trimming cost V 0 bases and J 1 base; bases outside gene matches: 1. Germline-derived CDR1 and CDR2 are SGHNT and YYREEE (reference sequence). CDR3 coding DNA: TGTGCCAGCAGCTTGGAGCGGGGTTCCTACGAGCAGTACTTC. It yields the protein CASSLERGSYEQYF. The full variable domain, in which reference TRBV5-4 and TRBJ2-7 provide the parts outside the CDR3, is ETGVTQSPTHLIKTRGQQVTLRCSSQSGHNTVSWYQQALGQGPQFIFQYYREEENGRGNFPPRFSGLQFPNYSSELNVNALELDDSALYLCASSLERGSYEQYFGPGTRLTVT.

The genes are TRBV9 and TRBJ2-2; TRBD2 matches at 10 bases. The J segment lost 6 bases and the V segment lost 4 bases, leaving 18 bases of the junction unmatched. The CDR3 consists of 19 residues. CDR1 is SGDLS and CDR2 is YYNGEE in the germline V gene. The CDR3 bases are TGTGCCAGCAGCATATCGGTAGCGGGAGGCCACGGGGGGGCCGGGGAGCTGTTTTTT. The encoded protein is CASSISVAGGHGGAGELFF.

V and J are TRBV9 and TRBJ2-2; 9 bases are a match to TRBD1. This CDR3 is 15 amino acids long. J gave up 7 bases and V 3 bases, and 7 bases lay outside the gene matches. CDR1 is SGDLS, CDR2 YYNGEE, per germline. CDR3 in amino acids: CASSEGQGEFGELFF. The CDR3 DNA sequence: TGTGCCAGCAGCGAGGGACAGGGTGAATTCGGGGAGCTGTTTTTT. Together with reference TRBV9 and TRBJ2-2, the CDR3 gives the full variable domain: DSGVTQTPKHLITATGQRVTLRCSPRSGDLSVYWYQQSLDQGLQFLIQYYNGEERAKGNILERFSAQQFPDLHSELNLSSLELGDSALYFCASSEGQGEFGELFFGEGSRLTVL.

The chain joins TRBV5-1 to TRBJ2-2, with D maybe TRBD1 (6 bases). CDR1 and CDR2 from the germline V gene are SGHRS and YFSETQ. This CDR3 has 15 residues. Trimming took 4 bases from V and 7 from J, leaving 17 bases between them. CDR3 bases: TGCGCCAGCAGCATAACCGGGACATCAGGCGGGGAGCTGTTTTTT. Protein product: CASSITGTSGGELFF.